The 17 T cell receptor beta chains below come from one sample, sequenced in a study of low-dose radiotherapy and immunotherapy resistance in tumors. Gene-specific TRAV and TRBV primers were used for first-strand cDNA, covering alpha and beta chains. PCR amplification of the TCRs was performed with Phusion for 20 PCR cycles, and it relied on a constant-region primer together with a V-primer adapter. TCRdb called the reads again in MiXCR, with one record for every CDR3 protein. The data show roughly 90,000 distinct CDR3 sequences, 20% to 25% seen once. Time point given: after trial treatment. Treatment specified: LDRT plus nivolumab, ipilimumab, low-dose cyclophosphamide and aspirin (RACIN trial). The material sequenced was PBMCs, taken after low-dose radiotherapy plus immunotherapy. The receptors were gathered from a female donor with ovarian cancer.

Regarding this clonotype: Given a much more abundant clone one base away, this may be a read error. The chain combines TRBV4-1 with TRBJ2-6; no definite D call. Germline V CDR1 and CDR2: MGHRA, YSYEKL. With 1 base removed from V and 0 bases from J, the gap between germline ends came to 7 bases. The CDR3 is 16 amino acids. The CDR3 here is CASSQGRDSGANVLTF. The DNA of the CDR3 is TGCGCCAGCAGCCAAGGACGCGACTCTGGGGCCAACGTCCTGACTTTC.

This clonotype was counted ten times or more. The chain has TRBV28 and TRBJ2-7; D is possibly TRBD1 (6 bases). CDR3 length: 14 residues. Germline V gene lookup returns CDR1 MDHEN and CDR2 SYDVKM. V was pared by 8 bases and J by 5 bases, with 19 bases between. The CDR3 DNA follows: TGTGCCAGCTCCGGTCGCCAGGGGTTCGACGAGCAGTACTTC. Translated: CASSGRQGFDEQYF. Based on the CDR3 plus reference TRBV28 and TRBJ2-7, the full variable domain is DVKVTQSSRYLVKRTGEKVFLECVQDMDHENMFWYRQDPGLGLRLIYFSYDVKMKEKGDIPEGYSVSREKKERFSLILESASTNQTSMYLCASSGRQGFDEQYFGPGTRLTVT.

V is TRBV7-8 and J is TRBJ2-5; perhaps TRBD2 as D (7 bases). Germline V lookup: CDR1 SGHVS, CDR2 FQNEAQ. The V end lost 8 bases, the J end lost 5 bases, and 18 bases lay between the germline ends. The CDR3 is made up of 14 amino acids. CDR3 sequence reads: CASQEGGSRETQYF. CDR3 bases: TGTGCCAGCCAAGAGGGGGGGAGCAGGGAGACCCAGTACTTC.

In this sample, this clonotype turned up a few times. The J gene is TRBJ1-6, the V gene TRBV28; D unresolved. The germline CDR1 and CDR2 sequences are MDHEN and SYDVKM. With 6 bases removed from V and 2 bases from J, the gap between germline ends came to 5 bases. CDR3 size: 13 residues. The CDR3 sequence: CASRMAYNSPLHF. The DNA for the CDR3 is TGTGCCAGCAGGATGGCCTATAATTCACCCCTCCACTTT.

This clonotype was picked up many times. V usage is TRBV18 and J usage is TRBJ2-1; D is undetermined. Germline CDR1 is KGHSH and CDR2 is LQKENI. Trimming took off 3 bases at V and 6 bases at J, with 9 bases between the two ends. This CDR3 has 13 residues. The CDR3 bases are TGTGCCAGCTCACCCCCCGCGGTCAATGAGCAGTTCTTC. Its translation: CASSPPAVNEQFF.

This clonotype occurred many times. The chain has TRBV20-1 and TRBJ1-1; 8 bases are shared with TRBD1. Germline CDR1 is DFQATT and CDR2 is SNEGSKA (reference sequence). The CDR3 totals 16 residues. V gave up 6 bases and J gave up 2 bases; unmatched junction bases: 14. In nucleotides, the CDR3 is TGCAGTGCCCCACCCCCCCTGGACAGGGTTAACACTGAAGCTTTCTTT. Amino acids: CSAPPPLDRVNTEAFF.

The genes are TRBV18 and TRBJ2-3; 9 bases are shared with TRBD2. In germline, CDR1 is KGHSH, CDR2 LQKENI. V was pared by 8 bases and J by 4 bases, with 13 bases of the junction left unmatched. The CDR3 runs 16 residues. This CDR3 reads CASRDRLAAYPDTQYF. For the CDR3, the DNA is TGTGCCAGCCGAGATCGACTAGCGGCATATCCAGATACGCAGTATTTT.

This clonotype was counted at least ten times. The chain couples TRBV18 to TRBJ2-1; D uncertain. Per the germline V gene, CDR1 is KGHSH and CDR2 is LQKENI. This CDR3 has 16 amino acids. The V and J ends lost 6 bases and 0 bases respectively, with 15 bases between them. CDR3 in amino acids: CASSVRIQSSYNEQFF. Here the CDR3 DNA reads TGTGCCAGCTCGGTTAGGATCCAGAGCTCCTACAATGAGCAGTTCTTC.

This clonotype showed up many times. The chain recombines TRBV29-1 with TRBJ2-7; 9 bases fit TRBD1. The V gene end was trimmed by 5 bases and the J gene end by 6 bases; junction bases not matched to a gene: 8. In germline, CDR1 is SQVTM, CDR2 ANQGSEA. The CDR3 is made up of 13 amino acids. CDR3 residues: CSVRSQGASEQYF. The CDR3 nucleotides are TGCAGCGTTCGGTCACAGGGGGCCAGCGAGCAGTACTTC.

This clonotype was detected many times. This chain links TRBV20-1 with TRBJ1-2; TRBD1 aligns across 10 bases. This CDR3 is built from 12 residues. CDR1 and CDR2 from the germline V gene are DFQATT and SNEGSKA (reference sequence). Trimming cost V 5 bases and J 8 bases; bases outside gene matches: 5. The CDR3 DNA is TGCAGTGCTCCGACAGGGGGCTACGGCTACACCTTC. It translates to CSAPTGGYGYTF.

This clonotype was detected many times. J is TRBJ2-3 and V is TRBV18; D might be TRBD2 (5 bases). There are 15 residues in the CDR3. V was clipped by 5 bases and J by 1 base, with 13 bases between them. The germline V gene has CDR1 KGHSH and CDR2 LQKENI. CDR3 sequence (DNA): TGTGCCAGCTCATTCTGGACTGACGGCACAGATACGCAGTATTTT. Its protein product is CASSFWTDGTDTQYF.

A remark on this clonotype: The DNA is omitted, as the CDR3 cannot be located on it reliably, and the CDR3 follows TCRdb's listing. This sequence joins TRBV5-1 and TRBJ2-2; TRBD1 is the table's D call and was not checked against the DNA. Counting both end residues, the CDR3 totals 17 amino acids. Germline loops: CDR1 SGHRS, CDR2 YFSETQ. This CDR3 is CASSPTGATNTGELFFF.

This clonotype was picked up many times. The chain employs TRBV18 and TRBJ1-3; TRBD1 is a possible D gene (6 bases). This CDR3 spans 16 amino acids. From germline, CDR1 is KGHSH and CDR2 LQKENI. The V gene lost 3 bases and the J gene lost 2 bases, with 14 bases spanning the gap. The CDR3 reads CASSPGHNDAGNTIYF. The CDR3, as DNA: TGTGCCAGCTCACCGGGACATAATGATGCTGGAAACACCATATATTTT.

This clonotype has ten or more counts. The rearrangement joins TRBV19 to TRBJ1-2; D gene unclear. The CDR3 totals 16 residues. Trimming shortened V by 7 bases and J by 0 bases, and 18 bases separated the two germline ends. The germline gives CDR1 LNHDA, CDR2 SQIVND (reference sequence). This chain's CDR3 is CASTPNVQRTNYGYTF. The CDR3 DNA reads as TGTGCCAGTACCCCGAATGTACAGAGAACTAACTATGGCTACACCTTC.

This clonotype has a count of ten or more. The CDR3 here is CASSLDRLSYNEQFF. The CDR3 bases are TGTGCCAGCAGTTTAGACAGGCTCTCCTACAATGAGCAGTTCTTC. The chain couples TRBV12-3 or TRBV12-4 to TRBJ2-1; tentatively, D is TRBD1 (5 bases). V lost 1 base and J 0 bases, leaving 7 bases between the germline ends. The CDR3 has 15 residues.

This clonotype was counted ten times or more. For the CDR3, the DNA is TGTGCCAGCAGCTTTGGGAGCAATAGCAATCAGCCCCAGCATTTT. Translation gives CASSFGSNSNQPQHF. The chain recombines TRBV5-5 with TRBJ1-5; D unresolved. Germline CDR1 is SGHKS and CDR2 is YYEKEE (reference sequence). Trimming took 2 bases from V and 0 from J, leaving 9 bases between them. The CDR3 totals 15 residues.

This clonotype was observed many times. This chain joins TRBV11-1 and TRBJ2-1; the match to TRBD2 covers 8 bases. With V trimmed by 4 bases and J by 5 bases, 10 bases remained unmatched. The germline gives CDR1 SGHAT, CDR2 FQDESV (reference sequence). The CDR3 extends over 16 amino acids. The CDR3 is CASSSVAGNGDNEQFF. The CDR3 DNA reads as TGTGCCAGCAGCTCGGTAGCGGGAAATGGCGACAATGAGCAGTTCTTC.